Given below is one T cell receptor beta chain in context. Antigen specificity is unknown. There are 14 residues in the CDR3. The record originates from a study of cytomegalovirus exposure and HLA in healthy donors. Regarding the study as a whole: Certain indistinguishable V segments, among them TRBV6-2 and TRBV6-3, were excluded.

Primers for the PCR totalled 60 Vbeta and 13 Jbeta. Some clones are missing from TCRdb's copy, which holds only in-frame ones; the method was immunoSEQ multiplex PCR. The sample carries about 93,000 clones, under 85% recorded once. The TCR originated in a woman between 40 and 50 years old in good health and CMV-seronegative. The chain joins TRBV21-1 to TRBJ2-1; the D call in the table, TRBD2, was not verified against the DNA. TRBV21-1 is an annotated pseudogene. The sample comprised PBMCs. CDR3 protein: CASSKGGTSNEQFF. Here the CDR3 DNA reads TGTGCCAGCAGCAAAGGAGGGACTAGCAATGAGCAGTTCTTC.